This T cell receptor (beta chain) is from a study of shared clonotypes between healthy human individuals (dated by TCRdb to 2018 to 2020). About the study as a whole: The cohort included three men and a couple of women between 18 and 49 years of age. For each donor, CD4 naive and CD4 memory were each given three plates, CD8 naive was given two plates, and CD8 memory was given one plate. To estimate repertoire size and how much clonotype sharing occurs between individuals, the study deeply sequenced the blood TCR repertoires of about 5 healthy adults. Libraries were prepared and TCR repertoires were sequenced by different laboratories using diverse techniques, in order to increase sequencing depth and limit assay-specific biases. Leukapheresis yielded between about 0.9 and 10 billion PBMCs per donor.

Relative to germline, V is missing 3 bases and J is missing 5 bases, with 6 bases of the junction outside any gene match. The CDR3 spans 16 residues, from the cysteine through the phenylalanine. Here the CDR3 DNA is all that survives: 48 bases in frame from base 1. CDR1 and CDR2, looked up from the germline V gene, are SGHRS and YFSETQ. Broader findings and caveats from the paper: Naive subsets generally had larger estimated clonotype richness than memory subsets. Pairwise subsampling led to the expectation that sequencing depth would affect the degree of clonotype sharing among donors. When several donors were compared, the shared fraction of clonotypes was about 5% for naive CD4, 3.5% to 4% for naive CD8, about 2.4% for memory CD4, and 0.35% to 0.5% for memory CD8. Incomplete sequencing was indicated by rarefaction of sorted-subset datasets, despite the large sequencing depth. Because the study included a small number of donors, the genetic and exposure-history diversity represented was limited. Sampling was restricted to blood, and TCR repertoires in tissues likely differ from the TCR repertoires found in blood. Clonotypes shared by all four sorted-subset donors showed higher generation probabilities than non-shared clonotypes.

TCR CDR3 regions were amplified from genomic DNA by multiplex PCR using the deep immunoSEQ assay. Genomic DNA extracted from each cell subset was distributed evenly over all wells of several immunoSEQ 96-well plates, and each plate served as one replicate. Each replicate PCR for sorted subsets received roughly 0.2 ug genomic DNA, equal to about 30,000 T cell genomes. Purified libraries were quantified with a Qubit 3.0 fluorometer, sized on a Bioanalyzer 2100, and re-quantified with the KAPA Library Quantification kit. Every immunoSEQ 96-well plate was sequenced on a separate single-read 150-cycle Illumina NextSeq 550 flow cell. Concerning the study's data processing: Because the immunoSEQ output held only junctional sequences and lacked quality scores, the filtering could not match the filtering applied to full-length reads. To assign V/J genes and CDR3, sequences were annotated against IMGT germline references using PyIR, a Python wrapper for IgBLAST v1.9. Reads with weak V/J assignments (E-value above 1e-6), missing CDR3, stop codons, out-of-frame junctions, or ambiguous translated residues were removed. V3J clonotypes were defined as sequences sharing the same inferred V gene, J gene, and CDR3 amino acid sequence. The percentage overlap between two repertoires was calculated by dividing the number of shared unique clonotypes by the size of the smaller repertoire. Repertoire richness was assessed with RTK rarefaction, the Chao1 estimator, and Recon v2.1 estimates of unobserved clonotypes. Generation probabilities were computed with OLGA for all TCRbeta clonotypes obtained by the gDNA method from four donors. TCRdb took over this immuneACCESS table, retaining in-frame rearrangements with V and J assigned. Such tables are incomplete; in checked studies, under half of the missing clones stem from an unresolved V gene, and the remainder is unexplained. V and J calls and clone size follow that table, whereas D and trimming were derived from the DNA. Here the sample has 2,100,000 or so clones; around 95% occur a single time. The top ten hold approximately 0.13% of the sample.

For this clone: Which antigen it targets is not known. Within one base of it there is no much larger clone, and no base qualities were kept.

Donors were healthy HIV-negative adults with no recently reported acute infections or vaccinations. All donors were Caucasian adults living in Nashville, Tennessee, USA. CD4+ T cells were enriched through magnetic negative selection, after which naive cells were positively selected on CD45RA and the remaining negative fraction served as the memory subset. Blood was obtained by leukapheresis, after which PBMCs were separated by Ficoll-Histopaque density gradient centrifugation and cryopreserved in liquid nitrogen vapor phase. Purity and quantity of every magnetically sorted T cell population were checked by analytical flow cytometry. Genomic DNA was isolated from every sorted fraction and measured by UV absorbance on a Nanodrop 2000c.

The TCR comes from a man younger than 30 in good health. This receptor chain uses TRBV5-1 and TRBJ2-2, with 11 central nucleotides matching TRBD2. The sample consisted of naive CD4+ T cells sorted from blood. Interpreted using the paper, the cell subset or site label stands for: CD45RA+ positively selected. The DNA sequence follows: TGCGCCAGCAGCTCCCTAGCGGGGGGATATACCGGGGAGCTGTTTTTT. Translated, this is CASSSLAGGYTGELFF. Reference TRBV5-1 and TRBJ2-2 proteins supply the regions before and after the CDR3; the full variable domain is: KAGVTQTPRYLIKTRGQQVTLSCSPISGHRSVSWYQQTPGQGLQFLFEYFSETQRNKGNFPGRFSGRQFSNSRSEMNVSTLELGDSALYLCASSSLAGGYTGELFFGEGSRLTVL.